These 6 T cell receptor beta chains originate from one sample sequenced in a study of control samples from healthy donors and cancer patients. Profiled with immunoSEQ multiplex PCR; TCRdb holds only in-frame clones, not every one. Of 80,000 to 100,000 clones in the sample, roughly 83% are singletons; the top ten hold roughly 10%. The material sequenced was blood. These receptor sequences come from a woman aged 25 to 39 in good health.

The chain's CDR3 is CASSKLRDRGSGLGRTDTQYF. The CDR3 nucleotides are TGTGCCAGCAGCAAGTTACGGGACAGGGGGTCTGGACTCGGACGGACAGATACGCAGTATTTT. The chain is built from TRBV21-1 and TRBJ2-3; TRBD1 is taken as the D call from the table, unchecked against the DNA. TRBV21-1 is reported as a pseudogene. CDR3 length: 21 residues.

The chain recombines TRBV6-5 with TRBJ1-2, with 8 bases matching TRBD1. The CDR3 covers 12 residues. V was pared by 11 bases and J by 1 base, with 3 bases of the junction left unmatched. In germline, CDR1 is MNHEY, CDR2 SVGAGI. CDR3 residues: CAVGQGNYGYTF. CDR3 sequence (DNA): TGTGCCGTAGGACAGGGTAACTATGGCTACACCTTC.

This chain uses TRBV29-1 with TRBJ1-3; D unclear. Germline V gene lookup returns CDR1 SQVTM and CDR2 ANQGSEA. Between the trimmed V and J ends, which lost 7 bases and 3 bases, there was a span of 7 bases. The CDR3 is 11 residues long. The CDR3: CSAEVGNTIYF. The DNA for the CDR3 is TGCAGCGCGGAGGTTGGAAACACCATATATTTT.

The rearrangement uses TRBV6-2 or TRBV6-3 and TRBJ1-2; TRBD1 matches at 8 bases. The CDR3 runs 13 residues. Trimming cost V 4 bases and J 3 bases; bases outside gene matches: 1. Germline CDR1 is MNHEY and CDR2 is SVGEGT. The CDR3 loop reads CASSWDRHYGYTF. The CDR3 nucleotides read TGTGCCAGCAGTTGGGACAGGCACTATGGCTACACCTTC.

V and J are TRBV5-6 and TRBJ1-5; 7 bases agree with TRBD1. V shed 4 bases, J shed 5 bases, and the junction held 6 bases outside the gene matches. The CDR3 totals 14 residues. Per germline, CDR1 SGHDT and CDR2 YYEEEE. This chain's CDR3 is CASSETGDYQPQHF. CDR3 DNA sequence: TGTGCCAGCAGCGAAACAGGGGACTATCAGCCCCAGCATTTT.

This clone was counted only a few times. The gene calls are TRBV4-3 and TRBJ1-1; D is uncertain. Germline V lookup: CDR1 LGHNA, CDR2 YSLEER. The CDR3 is 13 amino acids. The germline V and J ends were trimmed by 3 bases and 11 bases, with 16 bases remaining between them. The CDR3 sequence: CASSQPGLSGAFF. The CDR3 nucleotides are TGCGCCAGCAGCCAGCCCGGACTCTCTGGGGCTTTCTTT.